The source of this T cell receptor beta chain is a study of blood T cell repertoires in COVID-19. V was clipped by 2 bases and J by 2 bases, with 10 bases between them. CDR3 length: 15 amino acids. CDR1 is SGHRS, CDR2 YFSETQ, per germline. This clone turned up a few times. The data were produced by immunoSEQ multiplex PCR, yet TCRdb's version contains in-frame clones alone and is incomplete. The sample lists 85,000 to 130,000 clones, 75% to 85% occurring once. This clonotype originated in a man aged 55 to 70 with acute or convalescent COVID-19. Sequenced: peripheral blood. The chain joins TRBV5-1 to TRBJ2-2; D perhaps matches TRBD1 (6 bases). In DNA form, the CDR3 reads TGCGCCAGCAGCTTCAAAGGGGGAAACACCGGGGAGCTGTTTTTT. Protein sequence: CASSFKGGNTGELFF. The whole variable domain, remainder taken from reference TRBV5-1 and TRBJ2-2, is KAGVTQTPRYLIKTRGQQVTLSCSPISGHRSVSWYQQTPGQGLQFLFEYFSETQRNKGNFPGRFSGRQFSNSRSEMNVSTLELGDSALYLCASSFKGGNTGELFFGEGSRLTVL.